A selection of T cell receptor beta chains follows, all from one sample in a study of T cell responses to AZD1222 COVID-19 vaccine. Repertoires were generated with immunoSEQ multiplex PCR, while TCRdb's copy carries only in-frame clones and drops some. The sample consists of some 180,000 clones, roughly nine tenths of them appearing once. The sequencing used peripheral blood, collected 28 days after the second AZD1222 dose. The receptors stem from an adult who received the AZD1222 COVID-19 vaccine. Both conserved end residues are part of each CDR3. A D gene is named only where the DNA matches it firmly. Size values are once, few and many counts, or a class for expanded clones, and some rows have none.

15	.	TRBV6-4	TRBJ1-3	TRBD1	TGTGCCAGCAGGGCGGACAGGGACCATGGAAACACCATATATTTT	CASRADRDHGNTIYF
17	.	TRBV21-1	TRBJ2-7	.	TGTGCCAGCAGCAAAGACAGGAAAATAAGTCGGGCCTACGAGCAGTACTTC	CASSKDRKISRAYEQYF
17	.	TRBV3-1/TRBV3-2	TRBJ2-7	TRBD2	TGTGCCAGCAGCCAAGGTTCCGGGGGGGGGAGCTCCTACGAGCAGTACTTC	CASSQGSGGGSSYEQYF
13	.	TRBV12-3/TRBV12-4	TRBJ2-3	TRBD2	TGTGCCAGCAGAATTAGCGGGGCCGATACGCAGTATTTT	CASRISGADTQYF
15	.	TRBV19	TRBJ1-2	.	TGTGCCAGTAGAATAACAGGAGGAGCTAACTATGGCTACACCTTC	CASRITGGANYGYTF
13	.	TRBV7-9	TRBJ2-2	.	TGTGCCAGCAGCGCCCGTAATGACGGGGAGCTGTTTTTT	CASSARNDGELFF
15	.	TRBV19	TRBJ2-1	TRBD2	TGTGCCAGCGGGACTAGCGGGGGGCCGCCATTTCAGCAGTTCTTC	CASGTSGGPPFQQFF
12	.	TRBV29-1	TRBJ1-2	TRBD1	TGCAGCGTGGGGGACAGGGCCGGTGGCTACACCTTC	CSVGDRAGGYTF
14	.	TRBV19	TRBJ2-2	.	TGTGCCAGTAGTATCGTGAAGAACACCGGGGAGCTGTTTTTT	CASSIVKNTGELFF
16	.	TRBV6-1	TRBJ1-6	.	TGTGCCAGCAGTGAAGTTCCAGGGAGGTCTAATTCACCCCTCCACTTT	CASSEVPGRSNSPLHF
16	.	TRBV3-1/TRBV3-2	TRBJ2-7	TRBD2	TGTGCCAGCAGCCCCGGACTAGCGGGGGGGGTCTACGAGCAGTACTTC	CASSPGLAGGVYEQYF
13	.	TRBV12-3/TRBV12-4	TRBJ1-6	TRBD1	TGTGCCAGCAGTAAGACAGGGAATTCACCCCTCCACTTT	CASSKTGNSPLHF
15	.	TRBV6-5	TRBJ1-6	.	TGTGCCAGCAGTTACGGGCAGTATGATAATTCACCCCTCCACTTT	CASSYGQYDNSPLHF
15	.	TRBV7-2	TRBJ2-3	.	TGTGCCAGCAGCTTAGAGCGGTCTAGCACAGATACGCAGTATTTT	CASSLERSSTDTQYF
12	.	TRBV5-6	TRBJ1-3	.	TGTGCCAGCAGCTTCGGAGGAAACACCATATATTTT	CASSFGGNTIYF
16	many	TRBV4-1	TRBJ2-1	.	TGCGCCAGCAGCCAAATATCAGGAATCTCCTACAATGAGCAGTTCTTC	CASSQISGISYNEQFF
14	few	TRBV7-9	TRBJ1-2	.	TGTGCCAGCAGCGCACAGGTTACTAACTATGGCTACACCTTC	CASSAQVTNYGYTF
13	.	TRBV7-2	TRBJ2-3	.	TGTGCCAGCAGCTTAGGGGGTCCAGATACGCAGTATTTT	CASSLGGPDTQYF
16	once	TRBV18	TRBJ1-2	TRBD1	TGTGCCAGCTCACCACCCGGGACAGGGGGGAACTATGGCTACACCTTC	CASSPPGTGGNYGYTF
15	.	TRBV6-1	TRBJ2-7	.	TGTGCCAGCAGTGAACGATGGACCCCATCCTACGAGCAGTACTTC	CASSERWTPSYEQYF
15	few	TRBV19	TRBJ2-7	TRBD1	TGTGCCAGTAGTATTAAGGGACAGGGATCATACGAGCAGTACTTC	CASSIKGQGSYEQYF
14	few	TRBV5-5	TRBJ1-1	TRBD1	TGTGCCAGCAGCTCGATACAGGGGGACACTGAAGCTTTCTTT	CASSSIQGDTEAFF
14	.	TRBV18	TRBJ1-4	.	TGTGCCAGCTCACCATCCCGCCAGGGTGAAAAACTGTTTTTT	CASSPSRQGEKLFF
17	.	TRBV6-1	TRBJ1-5	TRBD1	TGTGCCAGCAGTGGGACAGGAAATACACTTAGCAATCAGCCCCAGCATTTT	CASSGTGNTLSNQPQHF
16	.	TRBV5-1	TRBJ1-1	.	TGCGCCAGCAGCACTGGACAAGTACATAAAGCCACTGAAGCTTTCTTT	CASSTGQVHKATEAFF
15	.	TRBV5-1	TRBJ1-5	.	TGCGCCAGCAGCTTGGGGGGAACAGAGAATCAGCCCCAGCATTTT	CASSLGGTENQPQHF
19	.	TRBV7-8	TRBJ2-2	.	TGTGCCAGCAGCTTAGTTCGCCCCCAGGGTACTCCGTACACCGGGGAGCTGTTTTTT	CASSLVRPQGTPYTGELFF
13	.	TRBV7-2	TRBJ1-2	.	TGTGCCAGCAGCTTAGACAGGAGAAATGGCTACACCTTC	CASSLDRRNGYTF
14	.	TRBV18	TRBJ1-2	.	TGTGCCAGCTCACATGGGACCCCTGGGGCTGGCTACACCTTC	CASSHGTPGAGYTF
14	.	TRBV6-5	TRBJ1-2	.	TGTGCCAGCAGTCTTACGGGGACCTCGTATGGCTACACCTTC	CASSLTGTSYGYTF
11	once	TRBV30	TRBJ1-2	.	TGTGCCTGGAGCGAGGGCTATGGCTACACCTTC	CAWSEGYGYTF
13	.	TRBV6-5	TRBJ2-3	.	TGTGCCAGCAATTTACCGGGACTAGATACGCAGTATTTT	CASNLPGLDTQYF
12	.	TRBV18	TRBJ2-3	.	TGTGCCAGCTCACCGATGGCAGATACGCAGTATTTT	CASSPMADTQYF
18	.	TRBV2	TRBJ2-7	TRBD2	TGTGCCAGCATCGGGAGCGGGAGAAAAAAAGGGACACTCTACGAGCAGTACTTC	CASIGSGRKKGTLYEQYF
15	.	TRBV11-2	TRBJ2-1	.	TGTGCCAGCAGCTTTTTAGAGGGTTTCTACAATGAGCAGTTCTTC	CASSFLEGFYNEQFF
15	.	TRBV5-4	TRBJ2-3	TRBD2	TGTGCCAGCAGCAAATGGACTAGCGTCACAGATACGCAGTATTTT	CASSKWTSVTDTQYF
15	.	TRBV7-2	TRBJ2-1	.	TGTGCCAGCAGCTTAGGCGCAGGGACCTACAATGAGCAGTTCTTC	CASSLGAGTYNEQFF
12	.	TRBV12-3/TRBV12-4	TRBJ2-1	.	TGTGCCAGCAGCCTTACTAGGTATGAGCAGTTCTTC	CASSLTRYEQFF
15	once	TRBV18	TRBJ2-7	TRBD2	TGTGCCAGCTCTCGCGGACTAGCGGGGGGGCACGAGCAGTACTTC	CASSRGLAGGHEQYF
16	.	TRBV20-1	TRBJ2-7	TRBD2	TGCAGTGCCAGTACCGACGGGGGGGCCCATTCCTACGAGCAGTACTTC	CSASTDGGAHSYEQYF
14	few	TRBV18	TRBJ1-2	TRBD1	TGTGCCAGCTCACCCGGGACAGAGATTTATGGCTACACCTTC	CASSPGTEIYGYTF
16	.	TRBV7-9	TRBJ1-2	.	TGTGCCAGCAGCTCAGACTCGAAGGGACGGGCCTATGGCTACACCTTC	CASSSDSKGRAYGYTF
15	.	TRBV5-5	TRBJ1-2	TRBD1	TGTGCCAGCAGCTGGACAGGGATTGGGAACTATGGCTACACCTTC	CASSWTGIGNYGYTF
15	.	TRBV19	TRBJ1-5	.	TGTGCCAGTAGTTTCGTCCAACAACCCAATCAGCCCCAGCATTTT	CASSFVQQPNQPQHF
15	.	TRBV3-1/TRBV3-2	TRBJ1-1	TRBD1	TGTGCCAGCAGGACGGGACAGGTTAAAGGCACTGAAGCTTTCTTT	CASRTGQVKGTEAFF